The entry below gives a single T cell receptor (beta chain) sequence along with its context. Per the authors' pipeline: Reference gene primers were amplified, and this amplification served to estimate nucleated cell counts. Sequencing used immunoSEQ multiplex PCR; TCRdb keeps in-frame clones, though not all of them. The DNA was the basis for D and trimming; V, J and clone size are from that table. The sample contains more than 75,000 clones, approximately 89% of which appear only once. This specimen comes from a study of blood T cell repertoires in COVID-19. For the study at large: There were acute and convalescent COVID-19 samples, and they came from the United States, Italy and Spain. In each case, the material was cDNA or gDNA derived from T cells, B-cell-depleted T cells, or PBMCs.

V lost 5 bases, J lost 1 base, and 5 bases stayed unmatched. The germline CDR1 and CDR2 sequences are MNHNY and SVGAGI (reference sequence). CDR3 length: 15 residues. The receptor was derived from a man between 45 and 60 years old with acute or convalescent COVID-19. The sample consisted of peripheral blood. This chain connects TRBV6-6 to TRBJ2-3; 8 bases match TRBD1. In nucleotides, the CDR3 is TGTGCCAGCAGTACGACAGGGGAGGGCACAGATACGCAGTATTTT. This gives the protein CASSTTGEGTDTQYF.